This TCR beta chain derives from a study of radiation and T cells in renal cell carcinoma. Time point noted: blood 4 weeks post-SBRT, at nephrectomy. The treatment was: 15 Gy SBRT to primary tumor, nephrectomy 4 weeks later. Nephrectomy followed 15 Gy stereotactic body radiation by 4 weeks. Assay used: immunoSEQ multiplex PCR; TCRdb lists only in-frame clones, some missing. The table includes about 77,000 clones, approximately 87% detected once. With respect to this clone: No antigen is known for it.

Unmatched junction bases numbered 10, after V lost 5 bases and J lost 8 bases. Germline CDR1 is MNHNY and CDR2 is SVGAGI (reference sequence). This CDR3 comprises 14 residues. Study outcomes and limitations: Top tumor clonotypes rose in blood 2 weeks post-radiation, then contracted.

This TCR derives from a woman aged 55-69 years with renal cell carcinoma. This chain joins TRBV6-6 and TRBJ1-2; TRBD1 agrees at 8 bases. Sequenced here: blood, sampled from a patient whose treatment included radiotherapy and nephrectomy. The CDR3 protein is CASSNQGAIGGYTF. The CDR3 coding sequence is TGTGCCAGCAGTAATCAGGGGGCCATTGGGGGCTACACCTTC.